The clone carrying this T cell receptor (beta chain) was seen at least ten times. Its antigen is undetermined. This entry belongs to a study of T-cell reconstitution after alpha-beta-depleted transplantation in children. Findings and caveats of the study: The origin of high day-60 TCRbeta diversity in some patients lay in surviving recipient T cells and thymic progenitors. Fresh T-cell production supplied most of the T-cell counts and diversity seen one year after transplant. Several hundred expanded graft clones reportedly gave rise to the alpha-beta T cells present about two months after transplant.

The CDR3 runs 15 residues. Deletions cut 2 bases from V and 8 bases from J, with 17 bases between. Germline loops: CDR1 SGHDT, CDR2 YYEEEE. This sample's TCRbeta library carried unique molecular identifier barcodes. TCRdb reprocessed the PCR reads with MiXCR, giving one entry per CDR3 protein. The sample has over 85,000 distinct CDR3 sequences, about 6.8% seen once. The TCR originated in a boy aged 2-9 years with acute lymphoblastic leukemia, due to receive a stem cell transplant. The rearrangement links TRBV5-6 to TRBJ2-1, with TRBD2 as a possible D gene (5 bases). Material: PBMCs, obtained before TCRalphabeta/CD19-depleted stem cell transplant. The CDR3 reads CASSFLAGLGDEQFF. DNA for the CDR3: TGTGCCAGCAGCTTTCTGGCTGGACTCGGCGATGAGCAGTTCTTC.